This T cell receptor beta chain was documented in a study of T cell responses to AZD1222 COVID-19 vaccine. Whole-study findings and limits: Seropositive at baseline were only five or six AZD1222 recipients. Repertoires were sampled only after the peak T cell response. In the spike-specific TCR repertoire, nearly half reportedly target unmutated variant regions. There were mostly white British donors and more females than males, and clonal diversity was possibly underestimated.

This clone was picked up a small number of times. Its target is unknown. Profiling relied on immunoSEQ multiplex PCR, and the TCRdb table lists in-frame clones only, not all of them. The sample holds roughly 120,000 clones; over 75% are singletons and the top ten take approximately 8.5%. CDR1 is DFQATT, CDR2 SNEGSKA, per germline (reference sequence). V was clipped by 4 bases and J by 8 bases, with 15 bases between them. The CDR3 has 14 residues. This rearrangement joins TRBV20-1 to TRBJ1-6; TRBD1 is a possible D gene (5 bases). The sample in question was peripheral blood, obtained on day 0 of AZD1222 vaccination. This TCR was sampled from an adult in good health. The CDR3 loop reads CSATEGRQDSPLHF. The CDR3 coding sequence is TGCAGTGCTACTGAGGGGCGTCAGGATTCACCCCTCCACTTT.